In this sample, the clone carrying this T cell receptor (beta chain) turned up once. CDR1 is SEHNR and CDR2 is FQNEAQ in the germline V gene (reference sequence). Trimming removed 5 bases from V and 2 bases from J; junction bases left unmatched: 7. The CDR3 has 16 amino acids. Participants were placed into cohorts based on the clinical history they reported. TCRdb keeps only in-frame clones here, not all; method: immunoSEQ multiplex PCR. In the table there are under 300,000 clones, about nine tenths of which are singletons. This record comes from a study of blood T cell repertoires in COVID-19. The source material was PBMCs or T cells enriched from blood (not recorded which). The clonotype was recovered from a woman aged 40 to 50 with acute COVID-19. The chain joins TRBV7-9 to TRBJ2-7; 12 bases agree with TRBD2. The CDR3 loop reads CASSRGLAGSTYEQYF. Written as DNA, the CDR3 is TGTGCCAGCAGCCGCGGACTAGCGGGGTCCACCTACGAGCAGTACTTC.